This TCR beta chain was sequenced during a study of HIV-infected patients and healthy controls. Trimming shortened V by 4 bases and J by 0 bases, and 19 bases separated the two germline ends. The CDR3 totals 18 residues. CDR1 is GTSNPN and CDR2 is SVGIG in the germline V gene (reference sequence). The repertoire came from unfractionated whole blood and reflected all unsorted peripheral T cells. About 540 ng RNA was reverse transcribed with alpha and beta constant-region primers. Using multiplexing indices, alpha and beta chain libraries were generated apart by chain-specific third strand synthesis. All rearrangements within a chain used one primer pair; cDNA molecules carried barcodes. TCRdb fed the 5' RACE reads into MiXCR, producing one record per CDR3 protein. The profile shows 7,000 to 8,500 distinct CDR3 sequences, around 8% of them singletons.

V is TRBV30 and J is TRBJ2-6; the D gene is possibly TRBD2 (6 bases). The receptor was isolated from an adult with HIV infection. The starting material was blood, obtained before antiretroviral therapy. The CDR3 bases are TGTGCCTGGATGGGAGGATCGAGGGGTAACTCTGGGGCCAACGTCCTGACTTTC. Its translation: CAWMGGSRGNSGANVLTF.